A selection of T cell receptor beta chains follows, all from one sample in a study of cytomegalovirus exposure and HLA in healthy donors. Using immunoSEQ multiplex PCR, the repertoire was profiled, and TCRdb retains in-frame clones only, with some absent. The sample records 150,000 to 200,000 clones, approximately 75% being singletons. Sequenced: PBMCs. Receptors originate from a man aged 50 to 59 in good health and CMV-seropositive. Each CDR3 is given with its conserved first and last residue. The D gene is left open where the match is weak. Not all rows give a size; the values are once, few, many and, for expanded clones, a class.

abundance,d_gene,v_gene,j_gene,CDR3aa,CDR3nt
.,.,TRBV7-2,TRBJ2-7,CASSLASEGAAPDEQYF,TGTGCCAGCAGCTTAGCGTCGGAGGGGGCTGCACCTGACGAGCAGTACTTC
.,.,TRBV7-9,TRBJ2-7,CASRDTGLGTYEQYF,TGTGCCAGCAGAGATACAGGGTTGGGGACCTACGAGCAGTACTTC
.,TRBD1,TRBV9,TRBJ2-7,CASSDLQGAYEQYF,TGTGCCAGCAGCGACCTACAGGGGGCCTACGAGCAGTACTTC
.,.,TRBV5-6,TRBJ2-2,CASSVALLNTGELFF,TGTGCCAGCAGCGTTGCACTCCTGAACACCGGGGAGCTGTTTTTT
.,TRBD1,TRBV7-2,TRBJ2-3,CASSPGTGVPTDTQYF,TGTGCCAGCAGCCCCGGGACAGGGGTACCCACAGATACGCAGTATTTT
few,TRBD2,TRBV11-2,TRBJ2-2,CASSFSLAGGLGTGELFF,TGTGCCAGCAGCTTCTCTCTAGCGGGGGGGCTCGGCACCGGGGAGCTGTTTTTT
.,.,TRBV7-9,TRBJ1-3,CASSRSVSGNTIYF,TGTGCCAGCAGCCGGTCTGTCTCTGGAAACACCATATATTTT
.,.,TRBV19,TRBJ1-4,CASRPGLGLNEKLFF,TGTGCCAGTAGACCTGGACTCGGACTGAATGAAAAACTGTTTTTT
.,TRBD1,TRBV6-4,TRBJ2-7,CASSPDRGYEQYF,TGTGCCAGCAGTCCGGACAGGGGTTACGAGCAGTACTTC
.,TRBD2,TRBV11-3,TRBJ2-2,CASSLGGAGARGGELFF,TGTGCCAGCAGCTTAGGTGGAGCGGGGGCCCGGGGCGGGGAGCTGTTTTTT
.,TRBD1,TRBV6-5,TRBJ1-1,CASNDRGSWTEAFF,TGTGCCAGCAACGACAGGGGGTCATGGACTGAAGCTTTCTTT
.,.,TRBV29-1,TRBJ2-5,CSVGGFQETQYF,TGCAGCGTTGGAGGGTTCCAAGAGACCCAGTACTTC
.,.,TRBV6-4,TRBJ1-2,CASSDDSYNGYTF,TGTGCCAGCAGTGACGACAGTTACAATGGCTACACCTTC
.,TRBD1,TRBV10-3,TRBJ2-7,CAIKGTGGMGEQYF,TGTGCCATCAAGGGGACAGGGGGCATGGGCGAGCAGTACTTC
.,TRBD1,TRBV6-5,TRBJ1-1,CASSLTGGGTEAFF,TGTGCCAGCAGTCTAACAGGGGGAGGCACTGAAGCTTTCTTT